These T cell receptor beta chains were read from a single sample in a study of blood T cell repertoires in COVID-19. This table comes from immunoSEQ multiplex PCR, and its TCRdb copy is limited to in-frame clones, with some not included. The table lists over 45,000 clones, about 82% of them singletons. The sample consisted of peripheral blood. The source of these receptors is a human donor in a cohort sampled during active COVID-19. The CDR3 runs from the conserved cysteine through the conserved F or W. The D gene is left open where the match is weak. Clone size is not always given. Where it is, it says once, few, many or a class for expanded clones.

>NA|TRBV6-5|TRBJ1-2|once
CASSYSGGRNYGYTF
TGTGCCAGCAGTTACTCGGGGGGACGGAACTATGGCTACACCTTC
>NA|TRBV15|TRBJ2-2|NA
CATSRARTGELFF
TGTGCCACCAGCAGAGCCAGGACCGGGGAGCTGTTTTTT
>NA|TRBV5-1|TRBJ1-5|NA
CASSLSGYEDQPQHF
TGCGCCAGCAGCTTGTCAGGGTACGAGGATCAGCCCCAGCATTTT
>NA|TRBV9|TRBJ2-1|NA
CASSTSPRGGTGYNEQFF
TGTGCCAGCAGCACGAGCCCCAGAGGCGGGACGGGGTACAATGAGCAGTTCTTC
>TRBD1|TRBV28|TRBJ1-2|NA
CASSPGTANYGYTF
TGTGCCAGCAGTCCGGGGACAGCTAACTATGGCTACACCTTC
>TRBD1|TRBV4-3|TRBJ1-6|NA
CASSPQQGGFYNSPLHF
TGCGCCAGCAGCCCCCAACAGGGGGGGTTCTATAATTCACCCCTCCACTTT
>NA|TRBV28|TRBJ2-3|NA
CASRLTRDKLSDTQYF
TGTGCCAGCAGACTCACCCGGGACAAACTATCAGATACGCAGTATTTT
>NA|TRBV28|TRBJ2-2|NA
CASSLGGTAGELFF
TGTGCCAGCAGTTTGGGCGGGACAGCCGGGGAGCTGTTTTTT
>NA|TRBV5-4|TRBJ1-2|NA
CASSLGVREGYTF
TGTGCCAGCAGCTTGGGGGTGCGGGAGGGCTACACCTTC
>NA|TRBV2|TRBJ2-7|NA
CASKGVGVYEQYF
TGTGCCAGCAAAGGGGTAGGGGTTTACGAGCAGTACTTC
>TRBD2|TRBV7-8|TRBJ2-2|NA
CASSLAPGLAGSGELFF
TGTGCCAGCAGCTTAGCGCCGGGACTAGCGGGTTCCGGGGAGCTGTTTTTT
>NA|TRBV7-9|TRBJ1-4|NA
CASSLFGGAGRGKLFF
TGTGCCAGCAGCTTGTTTGGGGGCGCGGGTAGGGGAAAACTGTTTTTT
>NA|TRBV5-4|TRBJ2-5|NA
CASSLVGGQETQYF
TGTGCCAGCAGCTTGGTGGGAGGCCAAGAGACCCAGTACTTC
>NA|TRBV20-1|TRBJ1-2|NA
CSPWGVDGYTF
TGCAGTCCCTGGGGGGTGGATGGCTACACCTTC
>NA|TRBV6-5|TRBJ1-1|NA
CASFSPGSGTEAFF
TGTGCCAGCTTTTCCCCCGGGTCGGGCACTGAAGCTTTCTTT
>NA|TRBV4-1|TRBJ1-3|NA
CASSQGTAPGNTIYF
TGCGCCAGCAGCCAAGGGACAGCTCCTGGAAACACCATATATTTT
>NA|TRBV29-1|TRBJ1-4|once
CSVPGATNEKLFF
TGCAGCGTTCCGGGAGCAACTAATGAAAAACTGTTTTTT
>TRBD2|TRBV7-2|TRBJ2-5|NA
CASSLGGLAGGLETQYF
TGTGCCAGCAGCTTAGGAGGACTAGCGGGAGGGCTTGAGACCCAGTACTTC
>TRBD2|TRBV5-1|TRBJ2-1|NA
CASSLVAGDVYNEQFF
TGCGCCAGCAGCTTGGTGGCGGGAGACGTCTACAATGAGCAGTTCTTC
>NA|TRBV18|TRBJ2-7|NA
CASSPPDSYEQYF
TGTGCCAGCTCACCACCGGACAGTTACGAGCAGTACTTC
>NA|TRBV2|TRBJ1-5|few
CASSEVKRDQPQHF
TGTGCCAGCAGTGAGGTCAAGCGCGATCAGCCCCAGCATTTT
>TRBD2|TRBV28|TRBJ2-7|NA
CATVAGGPSYEQYF
TGTGCCACCGTAGCGGGAGGGCCGTCCTACGAGCAGTACTTC
>TRBD2|TRBV10-3|TRBJ2-1|NA
CAIRTSGSGNEQFF
TGTGCCATCAGGACTAGCGGGAGTGGTAATGAGCAGTTCTTC
>TRBD1|TRBV6-5|TRBJ2-7|once
CASSRTGWSYEQYF
TGTGCCAGCAGCCGGACAGGGTGGTCCTACGAGCAGTACTTC
>TRBD1|TRBV3-1/TRBV3-2|TRBJ2-5|NA
CASSSRQGQETQYF
TGTGCCAGCAGCTCCCGACAGGGCCAAGAGACCCAGTACTTC
>NA|TRBV7-9|TRBJ1-2|once
CASSWGDAGYTF
TGTGCCAGCAGCTGGGGGGACGCTGGCTACACCTTC
>TRBD2|TRBV4-2|TRBJ2-7|once
CASSQGVTSGTIYYEQYF
TGTGCCAGCAGCCAAGGGGTGACCTCCGGGACTATCTACTACGAGCAGTACTTC
>NA|TRBV9|TRBJ2-3|once
CASSPQPSTDTQYF
TGTGCCAGCAGCCCACAGCCTAGCACAGATACGCAGTATTTT